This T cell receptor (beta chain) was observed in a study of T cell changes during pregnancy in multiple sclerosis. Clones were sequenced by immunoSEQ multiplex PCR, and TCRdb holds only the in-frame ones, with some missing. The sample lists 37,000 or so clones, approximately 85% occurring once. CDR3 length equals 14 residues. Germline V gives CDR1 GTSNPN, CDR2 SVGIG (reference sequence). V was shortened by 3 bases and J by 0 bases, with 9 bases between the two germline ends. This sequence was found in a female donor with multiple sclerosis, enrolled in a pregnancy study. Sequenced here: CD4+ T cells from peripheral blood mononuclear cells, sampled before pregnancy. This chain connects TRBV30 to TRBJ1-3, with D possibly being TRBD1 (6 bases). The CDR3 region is CAWSLGGSGNTIYF. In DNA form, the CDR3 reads TGTGCCTGGAGCCTAGGGGGCTCTGGAAACACCATATATTTT. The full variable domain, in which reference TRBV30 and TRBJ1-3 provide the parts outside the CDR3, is SQTIHQWPATLVQPVGSPLSLECTVEGTSNPNLYWYRQAAGRGLQLLFYSVGIGQISSEVPQNLSASRPQDRQFILSSKKLLLSDSGFYLCAWSLGGSGNTIYFGEGSWLTVV.